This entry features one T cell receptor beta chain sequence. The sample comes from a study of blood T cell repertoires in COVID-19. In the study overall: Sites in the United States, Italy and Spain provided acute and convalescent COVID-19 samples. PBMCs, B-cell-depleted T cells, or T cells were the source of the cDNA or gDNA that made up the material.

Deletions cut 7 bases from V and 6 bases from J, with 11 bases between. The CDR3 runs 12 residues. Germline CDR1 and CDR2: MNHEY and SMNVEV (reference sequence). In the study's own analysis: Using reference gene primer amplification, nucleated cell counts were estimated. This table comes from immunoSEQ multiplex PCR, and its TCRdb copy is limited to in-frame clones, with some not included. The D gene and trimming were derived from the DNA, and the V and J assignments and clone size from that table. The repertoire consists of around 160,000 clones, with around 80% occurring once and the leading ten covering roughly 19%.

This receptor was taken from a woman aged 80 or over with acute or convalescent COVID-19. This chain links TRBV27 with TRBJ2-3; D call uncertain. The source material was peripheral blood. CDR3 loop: CASTNRLDTQYF. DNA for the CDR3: TGTGCCAGCACGAATAGACTGGATACGCAGTATTTT.